What follows describes a single TCR beta chain. This specimen belongs to a study of CD8+ T cells in alopecia areata. Study in general: Tofacitinib therapy lasting 6 to 18 months was followed by 6 months off drug.

V lost 6 bases, J lost 5 bases, and 5 bases stayed unmatched. CDR1 SGHVS and CDR2 FQNEAQ come from the germline V gene. The CDR3 loop spans 14 amino acids. cDNA serving as the sequencing template came from extracted, reverse transcribed RNA. Measured with immunoSEQ multiplex PCR; TCRdb has only the in-frame clones, and not every one. The profile shows under 250,000 clones, about three fifths of them singletons. Alopecia areata patients provided lesional scalp punch biopsies and peripheral blood, both collected for the study. Sequenced material: CD4+ T cells sorted from blood, taken at week 0. The sequence derives from a human donor with alopecia areata. The chain joins TRBV7-8 to TRBJ2-5; TRBD2 aligns across 11 bases. The CDR3 region is CASSTLAGAETQYF. In DNA form, the CDR3 reads TGTGCCAGCAGTACACTAGCGGGAGCCGAGACCCAGTACTTC.